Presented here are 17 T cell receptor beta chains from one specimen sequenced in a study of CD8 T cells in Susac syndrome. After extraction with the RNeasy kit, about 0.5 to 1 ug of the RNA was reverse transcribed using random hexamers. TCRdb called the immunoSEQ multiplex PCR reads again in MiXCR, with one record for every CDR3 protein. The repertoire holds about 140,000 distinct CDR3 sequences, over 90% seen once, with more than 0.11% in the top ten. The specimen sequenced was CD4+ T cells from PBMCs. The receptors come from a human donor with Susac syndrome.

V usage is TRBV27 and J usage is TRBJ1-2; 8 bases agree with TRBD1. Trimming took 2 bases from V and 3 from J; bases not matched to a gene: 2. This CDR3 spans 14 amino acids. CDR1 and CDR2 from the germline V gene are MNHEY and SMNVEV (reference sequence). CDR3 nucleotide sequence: TGTGCCAGCAGTTTAGGACAGGGTCACTATGGCTACACCTTC. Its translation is CASSLGQGHYGYTF.

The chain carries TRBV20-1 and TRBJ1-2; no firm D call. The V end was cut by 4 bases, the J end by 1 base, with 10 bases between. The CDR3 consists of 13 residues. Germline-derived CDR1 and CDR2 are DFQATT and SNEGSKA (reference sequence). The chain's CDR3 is CSATTSYNYGYTF. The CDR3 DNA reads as TGCAGTGCTACCACCTCCTATAACTATGGCTACACCTTC.

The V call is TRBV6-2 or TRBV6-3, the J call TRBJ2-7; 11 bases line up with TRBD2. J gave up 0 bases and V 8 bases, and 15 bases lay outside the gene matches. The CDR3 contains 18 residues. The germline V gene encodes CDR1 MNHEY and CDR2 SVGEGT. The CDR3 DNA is TGTGCCAGCGGTCAAGGCCTAGCGGGAGGATCCTCCTCCTACGAGCAGTACTTC. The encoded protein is CASGQGLAGGSSSYEQYF.

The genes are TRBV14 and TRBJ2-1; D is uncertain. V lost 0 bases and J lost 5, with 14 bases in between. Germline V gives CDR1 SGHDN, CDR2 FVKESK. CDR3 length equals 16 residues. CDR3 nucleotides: TGTGCCAGCAGCCAAGAGGGCGACCCTTACGACAATGAGCAGTTCTTC. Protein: CASSQEGDPYDNEQFF.

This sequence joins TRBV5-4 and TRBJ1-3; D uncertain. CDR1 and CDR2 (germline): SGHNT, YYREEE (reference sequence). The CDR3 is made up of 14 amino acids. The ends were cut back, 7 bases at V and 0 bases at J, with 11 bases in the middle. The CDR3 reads CASGSGSSGNTIYF. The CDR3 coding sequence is TGTGCCAGCGGGTCCGGGTCCTCTGGAAACACCATATATTTT.

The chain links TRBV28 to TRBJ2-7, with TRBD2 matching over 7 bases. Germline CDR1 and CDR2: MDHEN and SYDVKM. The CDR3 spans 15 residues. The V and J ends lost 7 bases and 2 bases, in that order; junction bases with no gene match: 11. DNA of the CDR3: TGTGCCAGCACCCCAAGCGGGAAGGGACCCTACGAGCAGTACTTC. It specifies CASTPSGKGPYEQYF.

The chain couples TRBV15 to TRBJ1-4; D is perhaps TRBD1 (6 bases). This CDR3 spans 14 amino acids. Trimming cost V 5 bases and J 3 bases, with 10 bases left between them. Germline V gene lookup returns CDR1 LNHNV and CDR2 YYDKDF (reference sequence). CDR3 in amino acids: CATSGGAANEKLFF. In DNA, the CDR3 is TGTGCCACCAGCGGGGGGGCGGCTAATGAAAAACTGTTTTTT.

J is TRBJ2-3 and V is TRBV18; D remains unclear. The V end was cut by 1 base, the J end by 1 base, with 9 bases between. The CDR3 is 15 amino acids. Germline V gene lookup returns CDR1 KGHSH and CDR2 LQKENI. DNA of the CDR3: TGTGCCAGCTCACCACGCGGAGTCCGCACAGATACGCAGTATTTT. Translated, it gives CASSPRGVRTDTQYF.

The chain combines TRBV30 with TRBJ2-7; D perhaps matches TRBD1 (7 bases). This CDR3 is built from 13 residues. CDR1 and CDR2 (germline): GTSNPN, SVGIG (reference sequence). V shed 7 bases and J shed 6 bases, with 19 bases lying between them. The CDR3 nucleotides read TGTGCCTCCTTTAGACAGGGAGGACGCGAGCAGTACTTC. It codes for CASFRQGGREQYF.

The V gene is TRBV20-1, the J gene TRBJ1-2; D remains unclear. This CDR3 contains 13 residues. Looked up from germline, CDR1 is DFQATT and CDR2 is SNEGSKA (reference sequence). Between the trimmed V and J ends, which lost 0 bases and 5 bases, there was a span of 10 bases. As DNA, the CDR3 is TGCAGTGCTAGAGATCGGTTGGTATATGGCTACACCTTC. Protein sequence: CSARDRLVYGYTF.

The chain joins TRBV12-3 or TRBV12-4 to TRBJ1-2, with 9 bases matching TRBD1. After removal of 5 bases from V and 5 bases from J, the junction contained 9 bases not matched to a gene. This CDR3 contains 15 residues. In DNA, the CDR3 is TGTGCCAGCAGTCCCACAGGGGGCGCGGGGTATGGCTACACCTTC. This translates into CASSPTGGAGYGYTF.

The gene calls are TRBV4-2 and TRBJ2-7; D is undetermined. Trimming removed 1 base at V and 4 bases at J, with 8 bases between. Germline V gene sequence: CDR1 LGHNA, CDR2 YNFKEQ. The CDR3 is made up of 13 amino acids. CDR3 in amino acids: CASSQVPPYEQYF. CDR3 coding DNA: TGTGCCAGCAGCCAAGTGCCCCCTTACGAGCAGTACTTC.

CDR3 protein: CASSLDLRNSYEQYF. The CDR3, as DNA: TGTGCCAGCAGCCTGGACCTTAGAAACTCCTACGAGCAGTACTTC. The chain uses TRBV28 and TRBJ2-7, with D hard to call. V was shortened by 6 bases and J by 0 bases, with 15 bases between the two germline ends. In germline, CDR1 is MDHEN, CDR2 SYDVKM. This CDR3 has 15 amino acids.

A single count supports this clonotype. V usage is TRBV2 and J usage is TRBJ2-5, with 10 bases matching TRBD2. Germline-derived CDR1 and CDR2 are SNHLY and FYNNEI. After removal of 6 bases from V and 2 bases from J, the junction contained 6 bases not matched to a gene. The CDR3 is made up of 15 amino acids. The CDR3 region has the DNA TGTGCCAGCAGGGTGAGGACTAGCGGACAAGAGACCCAGTACTTC. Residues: CASRVRTSGQETQYF.

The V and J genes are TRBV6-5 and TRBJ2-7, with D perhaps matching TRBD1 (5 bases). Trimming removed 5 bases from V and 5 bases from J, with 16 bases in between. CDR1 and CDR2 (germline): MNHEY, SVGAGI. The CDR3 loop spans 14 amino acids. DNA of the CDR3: TGTGCCAGCAGTCTCAGGGTGCCAGTCCACGAGCAGTACTTC. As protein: CASSLRVPVHEQYF.

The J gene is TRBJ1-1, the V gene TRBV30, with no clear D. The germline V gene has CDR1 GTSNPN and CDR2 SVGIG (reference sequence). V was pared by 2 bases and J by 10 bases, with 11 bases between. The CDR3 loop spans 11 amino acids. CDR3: CAWSSPRGAFF. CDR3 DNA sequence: TGTGCCTGGAGTAGCCCGCGGGGAGCTTTCTTT.

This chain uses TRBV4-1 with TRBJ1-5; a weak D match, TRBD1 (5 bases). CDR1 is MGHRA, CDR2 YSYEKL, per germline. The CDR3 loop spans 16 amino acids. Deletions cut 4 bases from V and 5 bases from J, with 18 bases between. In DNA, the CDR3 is TGCGCCAGCAGCCTGGACTTGGGGAGGGGTTATCAGCCCCAGCATTTT. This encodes CASSLDLGRGYQPQHF.